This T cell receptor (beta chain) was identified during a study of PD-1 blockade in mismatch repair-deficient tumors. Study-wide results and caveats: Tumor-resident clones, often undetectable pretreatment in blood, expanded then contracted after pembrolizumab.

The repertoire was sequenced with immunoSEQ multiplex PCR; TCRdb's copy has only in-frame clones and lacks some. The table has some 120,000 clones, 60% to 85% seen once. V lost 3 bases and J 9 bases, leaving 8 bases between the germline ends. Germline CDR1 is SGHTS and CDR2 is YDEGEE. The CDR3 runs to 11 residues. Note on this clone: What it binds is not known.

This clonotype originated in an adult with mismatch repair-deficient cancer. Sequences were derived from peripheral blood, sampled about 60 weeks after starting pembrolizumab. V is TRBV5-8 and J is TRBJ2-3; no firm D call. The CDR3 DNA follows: TGTGCCAGCAGCTCGGAAAGCACGCAGTATTTT. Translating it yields CASSSESTQYF.